This entry lists 15 T cell receptor beta chains sequenced from one sample in a study of CD8+ T cells in alopecia areata. Specified treatment: oral pan-JAK inhibitor, 5-10 mg twice daily. As the sequencing template, cDNA was produced by extracting RNA and reverse transcribing it. This table comes from immunoSEQ multiplex PCR, and its TCRdb copy is limited to in-frame clones, with some not included. The sample shows approximately 200,000 clones, 45% to 75% of them seen only once. The starting material was CD4+ T cells sorted from blood, obtained at week 4, from a patient treated with tofacitinib. All receptors come from a human donor with alopecia areata.

The V call is TRBV7-9, the J call TRBJ2-3, with TRBD2 matching 10 bases. This CDR3 is built from 15 residues. Losses at the gene ends were 1 base for V and 7 bases for J; bases not matched to a gene: 5. Germline values: CDR1 SEHNR, CDR2 FQNEAQ (reference sequence). The CDR3 loop is CASSLGLAGVNTQYF. The DNA of the CDR3 is TGTGCCAGCAGCTTAGGCCTAGCGGGGGTGAATACGCAGTATTTT.

This clone was seen a handful of times. The chain links TRBV4-1 to TRBJ2-7; TRBD1 is a possible D gene (5 bases). The ends were cut back, 4 bases at V and 0 bases at J, with 19 bases in the middle. The CDR3 is made up of 17 amino acids. The V gene's germline CDR1 is MGHRA and CDR2 YSYEKL. This chain's CDR3 is CASSPGGQTSLSYEQYF. The CDR3 bases are TGCGCCAGCAGCCCCGGCGGACAAACTTCCCTCTCCTACGAGCAGTACTTC.

This clone turned up a few times. The rearrangement links TRBV7-9 to TRBJ1-2; possible D gene TRBD1, 6 bases. Trimming removed 5 bases from V and 5 bases from J, with 9 bases in between. This CDR3 comprises 12 residues. From germline, CDR1 is SEHNR and CDR2 FQNEAQ (reference sequence). For the CDR3, the DNA is TGTGCCAGCAGCCCCACAGGGTATGGCTACACCTTC. Amino acids: CASSPTGYGYTF.

In this sample, this clone turned up a few times. This rearrangement joins TRBV10-3 to TRBJ1-1; D is unresolved. In germline, CDR1 is ENHRY, CDR2 SYGVKD. V dropped 6 bases and J dropped 2 bases, with 10 bases sitting between them. This CDR3 comprises 13 residues. The CDR3 nucleotides are TGTGCCATCAGCCCGAGCCCCAACACTGAAGCTTTCTTT. As protein: CAISPSPNTEAFF.

This clone was detected only a few times. V and J are TRBV7-9 and TRBJ1-4; D gene unclear. CDR1 and CDR2 (germline): SEHNR, FQNEAQ (reference sequence). Trimming removed 8 bases from V and 8 bases from J, with 6 bases in between. The CDR3 contains 10 residues. The CDR3 DNA is TGTGCCAGCGGGGTCGAAAAACTGTTTTTT. Encoded protein: CASGVEKLFF. Full variable domain (rest looked up from reference TRBV7-9 and TRBJ1-4): DTGVSQNPRHKITKRGQNVTFRCDPISEHNRLYWYRQTLGQGPEFLTYFQNEAQLEKSRLLSDRFSAERPKGSFSTLEIQRTEQGDSAMYLCASGVEKLFFGSGTQLSVL.

The CDR3 loop reads CASSPGTEHEQYF. The CDR3 nucleotides are TGTGCCAGCAGTCCAGGGACCGAGCACGAGCAGTACTTC. The rearrangement uses TRBV27 and TRBJ2-7; TRBD1 or TRBD2 may be the D gene (5 bases each). Germline CDR1 MNHEY, CDR2 SMNVEV (reference sequence). V was shortened by 5 bases and J by 5 bases, with 13 bases between the two germline ends. This CDR3 is 13 amino acids long.

This clone was seen more than once but under ten times. The chain uses TRBV18 and TRBJ1-1; no reliable D call. Trimming cost V 3 bases and J 3 bases, with 8 bases left between them. There are 13 residues in the CDR3. Germline-derived CDR1 and CDR2 are KGHSH and LQKENI. In DNA form, the CDR3 reads TGTGCCAGCTCACCGACACCCTACACTGAAGCTTTCTTT. This gives the protein CASSPTPYTEAFF.

This clone has a handful of counts. This chain uses TRBV6-6 with TRBJ2-1; possible D gene TRBD1, 6 bases. The V gene lost 6 bases and the J gene lost 8 bases, with 11 bases spanning the gap. The germline CDR1 and CDR2 sequences are MNHNY and SVGAGI (reference sequence). This CDR3 region has 12 residues. Here the CDR3 DNA reads TGTGCCAGCAGCATACAGGGCTATGAGCAGTTCTTC. Its protein product is CASSIQGYEQFF.

The gene calls are TRBV29-1 and TRBJ2-3; unclear D gene. The CDR3 loop spans 14 amino acids. V gave up 7 bases and J gave up 2 bases, with 16 bases separating them. Germline V gene sequence: CDR1 SQVTM, CDR2 ANQGSEA. The CDR3 DNA reads TGCAGCGCGGGCGGAGCGTACGCCACAGATACGCAGTATTTT. Residues: CSAGGAYATDTQYF.

This chain uses TRBV11-2 with TRBJ1-1; D is ambiguous. Trimming took off 1 base at V and 8 bases at J, with 11 bases between the two ends. This CDR3 comprises 13 residues. Germline-derived CDR1 and CDR2 are SGHAT and FQNNGV. The CDR3 DNA reads TGTGCCAGCAGCTTAGCTCTCACGGACGAAGCTTTCTTT. Protein sequence: CASSLALTDEAFF.

V is TRBV18 and J is TRBJ2-5; TRBD1 is a possible D gene (5 bases). Between the trimmed V and J ends, which lost 4 bases and 1 base, there was a span of 10 bases. The germline V gene has CDR1 KGHSH and CDR2 LQKENI. CDR3 size: 14 residues. The DNA of the CDR3 is TGTGCCAGCTCACGATTCGACAGCCAAGAGACCCAGTACTTC. Translated, it gives CASSRFDSQETQYF.

In this sample, this clone turned up a few times. This chain links TRBV7-9 with TRBJ1-1, with D tentatively TRBD1 (5 bases). The V end was cut by 2 bases, the J end by 3 bases, with 10 bases between. There are 14 residues in the CDR3. Germline V gene sequence: CDR1 SEHNR, CDR2 FQNEAQ (reference sequence). The CDR3 here is CASSLYQGDTEAFF. CDR3 sequence (DNA): TGTGCCAGCAGCTTATATCAGGGAGACACTGAAGCTTTCTTT.

The chain recombines TRBV2 with TRBJ1-6; TRBD1 is a possible D gene (5 bases). Germline V gene sequence: CDR1 SNHLY, CDR2 FYNNEI. The germline V and J ends were trimmed by 4 bases and 7 bases, with 11 bases remaining between them. The CDR3 consists of 14 residues. CDR3 in DNA: TGTGCCAGCAGTGCTTCGGGGGGAAATTCACCCCTCCACTTT. Translation gives CASSASGGNSPLHF.

This chain connects TRBV4-1 to TRBJ2-3, with TRBD1 as a possible D gene (6 bases). The CDR3 is made up of 17 amino acids. Germline V CDR1 and CDR2: MGHRA, YSYEKL. The germline V and J ends were trimmed by 0 bases and 2 bases, with 15 bases remaining between them. The DNA of the CDR3 is TGCGCCAGCAGCCAAGAACGAAATTGGGGGCCCACAGATACGCAGTATTTT. As protein: CASSQERNWGPTDTQYF.

CDR3 region: CASSLERQGTNYGYTF. The CDR3 DNA follows: TGCGCCAGCAGCTTGGAAAGACAGGGAACTAACTATGGCTACACCTTC. V and J are TRBV5-1 and TRBJ1-2; 7 nucleotides match TRBD1. The CDR3 length is 16 residues. Germline CDR1 and CDR2: SGHRS and YFSETQ. V was pared by 0 bases and J by 0 bases, with 5 bases of the junction left unmatched. Full variable domain (remainder filled in from reference TRBV5-1 and TRBJ1-2): KAGVTQTPRYLIKTRGQQVTLSCSPISGHRSVSWYQQTPGQGLQFLFEYFSETQRNKGNFPGRFSGRQFSNSRSEMNVSTLELGDSALYLCASSLERQGTNYGYTFGSGTRLTVV.